The clone carrying this T cell receptor (beta chain) has ten or more counts. The source of the sample is a study of Graves' ophthalmopathy and Graves' hyperthyroidism. Amplification targeted the TCR beta CDR3 regions, with RNA transcripts as the source material. After a first-round RT-PCR with HTBI primers, a second-round multiplex PCR was run. Each CDR3 protein is one row after TCRdb ran MiXCR on the multiplex PCR reads. The repertoire holds approximately 380,000 distinct CDR3 sequences, with around 21% as singletons. The germline V gene has CDR1 MDHEN and CDR2 SYDVKM. V shed 5 bases, J shed 2 bases, and the junction held 3 bases outside the gene matches. The CDR3 is 13 residues long.

Sequencing was done on a sample of peripheral blood. The source of this sequence is a woman in her late teens or twenties with stable Graves' hyperthyroidism. V usage is TRBV28 and J usage is TRBJ2-7, with 7 bases matching TRBD2. CDR3 in DNA: TGTGCCAGCAGTGGTAGCGGGCCCTACGAGCAGTACTTC. Amino acid sequence: CASSGSGPYEQYF.